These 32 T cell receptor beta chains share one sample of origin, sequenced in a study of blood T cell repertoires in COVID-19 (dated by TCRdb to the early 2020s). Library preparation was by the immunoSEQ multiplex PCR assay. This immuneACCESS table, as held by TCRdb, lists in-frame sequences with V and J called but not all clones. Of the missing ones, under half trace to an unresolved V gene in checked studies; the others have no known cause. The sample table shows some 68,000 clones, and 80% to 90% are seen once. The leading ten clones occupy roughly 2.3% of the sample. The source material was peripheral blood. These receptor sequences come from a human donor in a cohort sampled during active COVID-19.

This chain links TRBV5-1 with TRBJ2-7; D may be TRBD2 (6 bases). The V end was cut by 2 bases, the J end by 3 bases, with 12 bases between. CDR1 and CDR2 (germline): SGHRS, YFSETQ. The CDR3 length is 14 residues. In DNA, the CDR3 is TGCGCCAGCAGCTTCCAGGGAGGACACTACGAGCAGTACTTC. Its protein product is CASSFQGGHYEQYF.

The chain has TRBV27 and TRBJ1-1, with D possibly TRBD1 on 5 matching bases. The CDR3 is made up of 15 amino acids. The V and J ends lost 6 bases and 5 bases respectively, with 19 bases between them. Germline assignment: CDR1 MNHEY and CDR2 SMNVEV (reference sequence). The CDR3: CASRWAGSGSTEAFF. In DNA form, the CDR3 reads TGTGCCAGCAGGTGGGCAGGGTCGGGTTCAACTGAAGCTTTCTTT.

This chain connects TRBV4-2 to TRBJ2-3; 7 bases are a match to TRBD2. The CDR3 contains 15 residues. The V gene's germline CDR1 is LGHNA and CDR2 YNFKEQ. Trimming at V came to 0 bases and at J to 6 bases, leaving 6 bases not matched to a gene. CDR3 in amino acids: CASSQDRALADTQYF. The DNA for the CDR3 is TGTGCCAGCAGCCAAGATAGGGCACTAGCGGATACGCAGTATTTT.

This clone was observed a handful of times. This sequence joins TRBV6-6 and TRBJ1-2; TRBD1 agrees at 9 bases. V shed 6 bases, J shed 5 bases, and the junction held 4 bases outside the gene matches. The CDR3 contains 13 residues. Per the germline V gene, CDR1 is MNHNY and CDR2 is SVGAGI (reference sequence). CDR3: CASSQDRGYGYTF. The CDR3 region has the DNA TGTGCCAGCAGCCAGGACAGGGGATATGGCTACACCTTC.

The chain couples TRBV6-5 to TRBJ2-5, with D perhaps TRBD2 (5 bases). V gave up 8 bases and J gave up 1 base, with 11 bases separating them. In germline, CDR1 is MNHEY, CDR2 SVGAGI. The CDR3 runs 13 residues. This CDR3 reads CASAPGVQETQYF. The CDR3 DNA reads TGTGCCAGCGCCCCCGGGGTCCAAGAGACCCAGTACTTC.

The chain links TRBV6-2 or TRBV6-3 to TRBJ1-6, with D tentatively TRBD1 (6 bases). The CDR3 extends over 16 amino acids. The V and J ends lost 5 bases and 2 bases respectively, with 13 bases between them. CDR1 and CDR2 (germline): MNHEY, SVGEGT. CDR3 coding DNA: TGTGCCAGCAGTCTAGGACAGTCGGCCTATAATTCACCCCTCCACTTT. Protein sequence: CASSLGQSAYNSPLHF.

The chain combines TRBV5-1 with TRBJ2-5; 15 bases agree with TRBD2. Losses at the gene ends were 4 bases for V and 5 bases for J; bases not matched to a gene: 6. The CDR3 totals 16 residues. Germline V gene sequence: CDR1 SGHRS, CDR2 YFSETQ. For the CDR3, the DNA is TGCGCCAGCAGCCCCGGGACTAGCGGGAGGTTGGAGACCCAGTACTTC. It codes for CASSPGTSGRLETQYF.

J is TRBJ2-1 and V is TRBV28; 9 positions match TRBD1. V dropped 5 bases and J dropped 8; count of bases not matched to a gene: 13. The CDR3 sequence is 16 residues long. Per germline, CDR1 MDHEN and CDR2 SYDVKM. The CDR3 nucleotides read TGTGCCAGCAGTGGGGATTTGGGACAGGGTCGCCATGAGCAGTTCTTC. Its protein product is CASSGDLGQGRHEQFF.

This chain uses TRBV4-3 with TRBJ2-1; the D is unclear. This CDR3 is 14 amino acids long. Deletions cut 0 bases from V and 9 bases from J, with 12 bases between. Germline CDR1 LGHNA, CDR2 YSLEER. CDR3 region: CASSQDPLVSEQFF. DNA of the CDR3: TGCGCCAGCAGCCAAGATCCCCTAGTAAGTGAGCAGTTCTTC.

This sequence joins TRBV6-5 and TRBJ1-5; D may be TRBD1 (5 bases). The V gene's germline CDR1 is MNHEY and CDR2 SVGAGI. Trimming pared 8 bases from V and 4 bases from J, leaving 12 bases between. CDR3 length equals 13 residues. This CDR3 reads CASQGLGNQPQHF. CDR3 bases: TGTGCCAGCCAGGGACTGGGAAATCAGCCCCAGCATTTT.

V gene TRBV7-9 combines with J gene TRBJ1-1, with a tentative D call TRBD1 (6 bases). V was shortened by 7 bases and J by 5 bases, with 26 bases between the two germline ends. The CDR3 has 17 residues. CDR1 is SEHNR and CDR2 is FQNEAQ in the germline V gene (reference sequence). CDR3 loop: CASTPKRGSGGWTEAFF. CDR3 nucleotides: TGTGCCAGCACTCCGAAAAGGGGGTCGGGGGGATGGACTGAAGCTTTCTTT.

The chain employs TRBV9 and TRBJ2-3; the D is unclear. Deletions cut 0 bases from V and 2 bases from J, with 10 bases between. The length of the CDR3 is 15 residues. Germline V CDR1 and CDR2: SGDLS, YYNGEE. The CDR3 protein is CASSVDGGITDTQYF. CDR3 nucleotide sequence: TGTGCCAGCAGCGTAGATGGCGGAATCACAGATACGCAGTATTTT.

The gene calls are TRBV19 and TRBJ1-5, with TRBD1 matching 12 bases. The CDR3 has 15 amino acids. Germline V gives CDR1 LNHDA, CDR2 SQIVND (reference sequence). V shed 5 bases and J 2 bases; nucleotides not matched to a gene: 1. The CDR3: CASSGTGGGNQPQHF. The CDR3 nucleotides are TGTGCCAGTAGTGGGACAGGGGGCGGCAATCAGCCCCAGCATTTT.

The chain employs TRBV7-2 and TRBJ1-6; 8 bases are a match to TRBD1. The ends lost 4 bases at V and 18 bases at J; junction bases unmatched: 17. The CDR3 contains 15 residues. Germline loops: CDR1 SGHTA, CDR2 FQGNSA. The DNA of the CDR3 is TGTGCCAGCAGCTCACCCTCTTCAGGACAGGGTCTATACCACTTT. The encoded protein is CASSSPSSGQGLYHF.

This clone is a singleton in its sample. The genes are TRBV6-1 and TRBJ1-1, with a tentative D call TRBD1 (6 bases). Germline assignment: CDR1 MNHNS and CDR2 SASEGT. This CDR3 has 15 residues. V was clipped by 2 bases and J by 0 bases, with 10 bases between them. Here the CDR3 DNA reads TGTGCCAGCAGTGAATCCACAGGGATGAACACTGAAGCTTTCTTT. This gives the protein CASSESTGMNTEAFF.

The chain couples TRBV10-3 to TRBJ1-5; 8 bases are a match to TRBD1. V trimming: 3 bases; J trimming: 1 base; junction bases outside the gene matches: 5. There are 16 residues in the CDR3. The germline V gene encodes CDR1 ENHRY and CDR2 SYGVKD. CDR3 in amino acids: CAISDGDRKSNQPQHF. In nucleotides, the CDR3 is TGTGCCATCAGTGATGGGGACAGGAAAAGCAATCAGCCCCAGCATTTT.

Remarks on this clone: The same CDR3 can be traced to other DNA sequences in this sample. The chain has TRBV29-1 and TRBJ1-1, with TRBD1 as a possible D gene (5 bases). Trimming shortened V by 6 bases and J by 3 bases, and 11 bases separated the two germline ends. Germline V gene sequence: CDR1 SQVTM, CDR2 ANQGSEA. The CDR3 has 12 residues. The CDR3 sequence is CSVDTGYTEAFF. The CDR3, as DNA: TGCAGCGTGGACACAGGCTACACTGAAGCTTTCTTT.

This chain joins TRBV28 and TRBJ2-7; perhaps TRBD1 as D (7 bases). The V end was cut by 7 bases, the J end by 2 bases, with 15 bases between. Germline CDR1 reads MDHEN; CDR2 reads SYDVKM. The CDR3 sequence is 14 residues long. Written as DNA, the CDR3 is TGTGCCAGCACTCCCGGCAGGGGGGCCTACGAGCAGTACTTC. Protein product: CASTPGRGAYEQYF.

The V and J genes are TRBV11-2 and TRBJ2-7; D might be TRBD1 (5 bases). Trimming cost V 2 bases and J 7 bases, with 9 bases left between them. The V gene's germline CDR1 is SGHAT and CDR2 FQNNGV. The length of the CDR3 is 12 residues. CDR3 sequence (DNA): TGTGCCAGCAGCTTACGGGCAGGGGAGCAGTACTTC. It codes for CASSLRAGEQYF. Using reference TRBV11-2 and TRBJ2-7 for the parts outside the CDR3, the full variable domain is EAGVAQSPRYKIIEKRQSVAFWCNPISGHATLYWYQQILGQGPKLLIQFQNNGVVDDSQLPKDRFSAERLKGVDSTLKIQPAKLEDSAVYLCASSLRAGEQYFGPGTRLTVT.

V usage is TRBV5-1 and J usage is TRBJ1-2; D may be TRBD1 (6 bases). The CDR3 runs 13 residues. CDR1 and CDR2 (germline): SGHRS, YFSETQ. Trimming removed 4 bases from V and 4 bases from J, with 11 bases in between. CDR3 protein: CASSEGQGYGYTF. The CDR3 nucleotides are TGCGCCAGCAGCGAGGGACAAGGCTATGGCTACACCTTC.

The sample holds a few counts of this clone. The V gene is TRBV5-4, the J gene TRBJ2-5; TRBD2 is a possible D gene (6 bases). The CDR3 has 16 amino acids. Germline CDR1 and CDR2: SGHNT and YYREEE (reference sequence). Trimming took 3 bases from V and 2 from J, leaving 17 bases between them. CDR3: CASSSRSGVGQETQYF. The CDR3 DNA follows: TGTGCCAGCAGCTCCAGATCGGGAGTAGGACAAGAGACCCAGTACTTC.

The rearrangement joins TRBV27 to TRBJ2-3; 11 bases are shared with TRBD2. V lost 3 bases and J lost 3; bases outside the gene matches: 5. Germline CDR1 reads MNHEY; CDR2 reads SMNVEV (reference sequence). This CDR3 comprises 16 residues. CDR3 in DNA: TGTGCCAGCAGTTTGTGGCCTAGCGGGAGGACAGATACGCAGTATTTT. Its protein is CASSLWPSGRTDTQYF.

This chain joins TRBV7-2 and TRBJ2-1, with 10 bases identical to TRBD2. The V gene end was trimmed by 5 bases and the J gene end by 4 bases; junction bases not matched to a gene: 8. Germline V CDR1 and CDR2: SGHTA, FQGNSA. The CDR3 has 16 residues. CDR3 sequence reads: CASSRALAGAYNEQFF. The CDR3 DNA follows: TGTGCCAGCAGCCGGGCCCTAGCGGGGGCTTACAATGAGCAGTTCTTC. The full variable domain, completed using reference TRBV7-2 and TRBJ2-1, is GAGVSQSPSNKVTEKGKDVELRCDPISGHTALYWYRQSLGQGLEFLIYFQGNSAPDKSGLPSDRFSAERTGGSVSTLTIQRTQQEDSAVYLCASSRALAGAYNEQFFGPGTRLTVL.

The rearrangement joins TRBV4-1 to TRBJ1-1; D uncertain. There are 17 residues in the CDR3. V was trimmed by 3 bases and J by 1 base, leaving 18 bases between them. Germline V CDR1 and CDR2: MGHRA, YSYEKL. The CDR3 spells CASSHYLGGRKNTEAFF. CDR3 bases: TGCGCCAGCAGCCACTACCTCGGCGGCAGAAAGAACACTGAAGCTTTCTTT.

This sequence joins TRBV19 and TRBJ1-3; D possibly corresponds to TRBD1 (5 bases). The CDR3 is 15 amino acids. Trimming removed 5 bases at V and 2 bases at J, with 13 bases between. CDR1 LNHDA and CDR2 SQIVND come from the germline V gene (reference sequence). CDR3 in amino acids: CASSVIGATGNTIYF. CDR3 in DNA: TGTGCCAGTAGTGTAATAGGGGCGACTGGAAACACCATATATTTT.

The CDR3 protein is CASSRGQKNIQYF. In DNA, the CDR3 is TGCGCCAGCAGCCGAGGACAGAAAAACATTCAGTACTTC. The rearrangement uses TRBV5-1 and TRBJ2-4; perhaps TRBD1 as D (6 bases). This CDR3 has 13 residues. V lost 4 bases and J lost 4, with 9 bases in between. Germline values: CDR1 SGHRS, CDR2 YFSETQ.

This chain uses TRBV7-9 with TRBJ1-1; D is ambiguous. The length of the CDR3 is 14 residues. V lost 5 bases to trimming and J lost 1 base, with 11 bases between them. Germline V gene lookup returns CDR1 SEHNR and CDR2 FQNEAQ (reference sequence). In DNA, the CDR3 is TGTGCCAGCAGCCCACGGGCGGGGAACACTGAAGCTTTCTTT. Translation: CASSPRAGNTEAFF. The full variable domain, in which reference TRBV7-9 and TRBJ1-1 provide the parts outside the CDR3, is DTGVSQNPRHKITKRGQNVTFRCDPISEHNRLYWYRQTLGQGPEFLTYFQNEAQLEKSRLLSDRFSAERPKGSFSTLEIQRTEQGDSAMYLCASSPRAGNTEAFFGQGTRLTVV.

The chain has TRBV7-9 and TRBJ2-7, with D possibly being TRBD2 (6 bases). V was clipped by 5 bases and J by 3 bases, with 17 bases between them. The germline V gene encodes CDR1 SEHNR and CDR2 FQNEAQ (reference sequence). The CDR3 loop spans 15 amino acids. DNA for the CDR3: TGTGCCAGCAGCCCCGCCCGGGAGCCACTCTACGAGCAGTACTTC. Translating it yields CASSPAREPLYEQYF.

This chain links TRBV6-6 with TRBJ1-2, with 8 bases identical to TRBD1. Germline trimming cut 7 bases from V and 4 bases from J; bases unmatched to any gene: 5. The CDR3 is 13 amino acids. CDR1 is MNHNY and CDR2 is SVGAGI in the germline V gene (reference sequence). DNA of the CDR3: TGTGCCAGCAATATACAGGGGGGCTATGGCTACACCTTC. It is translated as CASNIQGGYGYTF.

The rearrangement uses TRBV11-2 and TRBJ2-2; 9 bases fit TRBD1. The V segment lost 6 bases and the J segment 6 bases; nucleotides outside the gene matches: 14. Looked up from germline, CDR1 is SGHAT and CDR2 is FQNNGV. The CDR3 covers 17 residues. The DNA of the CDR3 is TGTGCCAGCAGTACCGGGACAGGGAAGATTTTTGCCGGGGAGCTGTTTTTT. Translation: CASSTGTGKIFAGELFF.

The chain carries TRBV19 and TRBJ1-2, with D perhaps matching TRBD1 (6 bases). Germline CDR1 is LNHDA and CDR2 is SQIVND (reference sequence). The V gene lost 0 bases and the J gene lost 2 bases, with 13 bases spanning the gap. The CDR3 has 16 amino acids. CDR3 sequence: CASSIDLRGANYGYTF. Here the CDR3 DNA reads TGTGCCAGTAGTATAGATCTTCGGGGGGCAAACTATGGCTACACCTTC.

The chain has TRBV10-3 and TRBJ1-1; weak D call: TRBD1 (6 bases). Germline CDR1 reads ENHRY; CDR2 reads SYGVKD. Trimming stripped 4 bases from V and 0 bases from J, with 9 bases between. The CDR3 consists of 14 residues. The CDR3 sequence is CAISGQGMNTEAFF. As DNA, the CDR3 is TGTGCCATCAGTGGGCAGGGGATGAACACTGAAGCTTTCTTT.